The present T cell receptor beta chain was sequenced within a study of graft-versus-host responses after intestinal transplantation. Across the study: Multivisceral, liver-intestinal, or isolated intestinal transplants were received by the recipients. Anti-thymocyte globulin induction was given to all recipients, followed by tacrolimus and steroids for around three years.

Deletions cut 4 bases from V and 8 bases from J, with 15 bases between. Per the germline V gene, CDR1 is SGHNT and CDR2 is YENEEA. The CDR3 extends over 14 amino acids. TCRdb's copy holds only in-frame clones and misses some; the assay was immunoSEQ multiplex PCR. In the table there are under 90,000 clones, under 95% of which are singletons. Comment on this clone: The antigen is undetermined.

This clonotype originated in a human donor who was the organ donor for an intestinal transplant. The chain couples TRBV11-3 to TRBJ2-1; D not resolved. The source material was unstimulated CD4+ T cells sorted from spleen or lymph node cells, sampled before transplant. The CDR3 is CASSSPLGYDEQFF. The CDR3 coding sequence is TGTGCCAGCAGCTCCCCCCTCGGGTACGATGAGCAGTTCTTC. Supplemented by reference TRBV11-3 and TRBJ2-1, the full variable domain reads EAGVVQSPRYKIIEKKQPVAFWCNPISGHNTLYWYLQNLGQGPELLIRYENEEAVDDSQLPKDRFSAERLKGVDSTLKIQPAELGDSAVYLCASSSPLGYDEQFFGPGTRLTVL.